The rows below give T cell receptor beta chains drawn from one sample of a study of T cell changes during pregnancy in multiple sclerosis. TCRdb's table, derived via immunoSEQ multiplex PCR, lists solely in-frame clones and lacks some. The data show 17,000 or so clones, approximately 96% seen once. The starting material was peripheral blood, obtained in the third trimester of pregnancy. The receptors derive from a female donor with multiple sclerosis, enrolled in a pregnancy study. Each CDR3 is given with its conserved first and last residue. A D gene is named only where the DNA matches it firmly. A clone size is listed for some rows: how often the clone was seen (once, few, many), or a class if it is expanded.

TRBJ1-1	-	TRBV7-8	-	TGTGCCAGCAAAGACAGCTTCACTGAAGCTTTCTTT	CASKDSFTEAFF
TRBJ2-3	-	TRBV29-1	once	TGCAGCGTTGAACAGGGCACAGATACGCAGTATTTT	CSVEQGTDTQYF
TRBJ1-6	-	TRBV7-2	-	TGTGCCAGCAGCAGCGAGGAAACTTGGATTAATTCACCCCTCCACTTT	CASSSEETWINSPLHF
TRBJ2-1	TRBD2	TRBV19	-	TGTGCCAGTCGGACTAGCGGGTTCAATGAGCAGTTCTTC	CASRTSGFNEQFF
TRBJ2-7	-	TRBV25-1	-	TGTGCCAGCAGTGACCTTACCTACGAGCAGTACTTC	CASSDLTYEQYF
TRBJ2-7	-	TRBV29-1	-	TGCAGCGTTGAAGGAGGAGGCGAGCAGTACTTC	CSVEGGGEQYF
TRBJ2-7	TRBD2	TRBV14	-	TGTGCCAGCAGCCAATATCAGAGCGGGAGGGCCGCGGAGCAGTACTTC	CASSQYQSGRAAEQYF
TRBJ1-3	-	TRBV11-3	once	TGTGCCAGCAGCCGTACGAGGGAAGACCCTGGAAACACCATATATTTT	CASSRTREDPGNTIYF
TRBJ2-7	TRBD2	TRBV19	-	TGTGCCAGTAGTGCCGCCGCTAGCGGGAGTTCCTACGAGCAGTACTTC	CASSAAASGSSYEQYF
TRBJ1-1	-	TRBV5-4	-	TGTGCCAGCAGCCGTCAAGCTATGAACACTGAAGCTTTCTTT	CASSRQAMNTEAFF
TRBJ1-1	-	TRBV27	-	TGTGCCAGCAGTTTCCTTGGGGAGGAAGCTGAAGCTTTCTTT	CASSFLGEEAEAFF
TRBJ1-5	-	TRBV11-2	-	TGTGCCAGCAGCTTAGATCCAGGGGGCAATCAGCCCCAGCATTTT	CASSLDPGGNQPQHF
TRBJ1-1	-	TRBV7-8	-	TGTGCCAGCAGCTTTGGTCAGAGGACTGAAGCTTTCTTT	CASSFGQRTEAFF
TRBJ2-3	-	TRBV5-4	-	TGTGCCAGCACCCCCGATATCGGGGTAATAGATACGCAGTATTTT	CASTPDIGVIDTQYF
TRBJ2-5	TRBD2	TRBV7-2	-	TGTGCCAGCAGCTTAGCTAGCGGGGAAGGAGAGACCCAGTACTTC	CASSLASGEGETQYF
TRBJ2-7	TRBD2	TRBV4-1	-	TGCGCCAGCAGCCGTAGCGGGGGGTCCTCCTACGAGCAGTACTTC	CASSRSGGSSYEQYF
TRBJ2-7	TRBD2	TRBV7-2	-	TGTGCCAGCAGCTTAGGGGCTAGCGGGACCTACGAGCAGTACTTC	CASSLGASGTYEQYF
TRBJ2-1	TRBD2	TRBV11-2	-	TGTGCCAGCAGCTTAGTAGGGACTAGCGGGGGAGGGGGTGAGCAGTTCTTC	CASSLVGTSGGGGEQFF
TRBJ1-2	TRBD1	TRBV5-4	-	TGTGCCAGCAGCTTAGGGACAGGTGGCTTTGGTGGCTACACCTTC	CASSLGTGGFGGYTF
TRBJ1-1	-	TRBV9	-	TGTGCCAGCACCAACAGTAAGAACACTGAAGCTTTCTTT	CASTNSKNTEAFF
TRBJ2-6	-	TRBV29-1	-	TGCAGCGTTGGGGACATTGAAACTTCTGGGGCCAACGTCCTGACTTTC	CSVGDIETSGANVLTF
TRBJ1-1	-	TRBV19	-	TGTGCCAGTAGTATAGGCAGCACTGAAGCTTTCTTT	CASSIGSTEAFF
TRBJ2-3	-	TRBV5-1	-	TGCGCCAGCAGCTTTCGGACAGTTACAGATACGCAGTATTTT	CASSFRTVTDTQYF
TRBJ2-2	TRBD2	TRBV9	few	TGTGCCAGCAGCGCACTAGCGAAACCTTCAAGCGGGGAGCTGTTTTTT	CASSALAKPSSGELFF
TRBJ1-4	-	TRBV25-1	-	TGTGCCAGCAGTGACAGGAATGAAAAACTGTTTTTT	CASSDRNEKLFF
TRBJ1-2	-	TRBV6-1	-	TGTGCCAGCAGTGGGGCAGGCCGGGAGGGCTACACCTTC	CASSGAGREGYTF
TRBJ1-3	-	TRBV28	-	TGTGCCAGCAGTTTAGGGGGGGCGGATCGGAACACCATATATTTT	CASSLGGADRNTIYF
TRBJ1-1	-	TRBV19	-	TGTGCCAGTAGTATATCCGTCTACACTGAAGCTTTCTTT	CASSISVYTEAFF
TRBJ2-7	-	TRBV7-2	-	TGTGCCAGCAGCTTAGCTCGACGACAGGAGGAGCAGTACTTC	CASSLARRQEEQYF
TRBJ1-1	TRBD1	TRBV6-5	-	TGTGCCAGCAGTTACGGACAGGGGGCGACTGAAGCTTTCTTT	CASSYGQGATEAFF
TRBJ2-3	TRBD1	TRBV7-3	-	TGTGCCAGCAGCACAGGACAGGGTCGCACAGATACGCAGTATTTT	CASSTGQGRTDTQYF
TRBJ1-1	-	TRBV18	-	TGTGCCAGCACGCCAGGGCGCGAGATCACTGAAGCTTTCTTT	CASTPGREITEAFF
TRBJ1-1	-	TRBV25-1	-	TGTGCCAGCAGTGAAGGCGGCCGAGCATTTGAAGCTTTCTTT	CASSEGGRAFEAFF
TRBJ2-1	-	TRBV12-5	-	TGTGCTAGTGGTTTCGGGTACAATGAGCAGTTCTTC	CASGFGYNEQFF
TRBJ2-1	TRBD2	TRBV12-5	-	TGTGCTAGTGACCCGGGACTAGCGTGGAATGAGCAGTTCTTC	CASDPGLAWNEQFF
TRBJ1-5	-	TRBV4-1	-	TGCGCCAGCAGCCAAGGTTTGGGGGGGAATCAGCCCCAGCATTTT	CASSQGLGGNQPQHF
TRBJ1-1	-	TRBV29-1	-	TGCAGCGGGACTACGGGGGGATCGAACACTGAAGCTTTCTTT	CSGTTGGSNTEAFF
TRBJ1-1	TRBD1	TRBV6-5	once	TGTGCCAGCAGTCCAGGGGGCAACACTGAAGCTTTCTTT	CASSPGGNTEAFF
TRBJ1-6	-	TRBV5-1	-	TGCGCCAGCCGCCGGGGGGTAATTGATTCACCCCTCCACTTT	CASRRGVIDSPLHF
TRBJ2-7	TRBD1	TRBV7-9	-	TGTGCCAGCAGCTTTTGGGGACTGATCCAGACAGGGGTCTACGAGCAGTACTTC	CASSFWGLIQTGVYEQYF
TRBJ2-7	-	TRBV28	-	TGTGCCAGCAGTTTAGGGCAGGAAGGTTTCTTC	CASSLGQEGFF
TRBJ1-1	-	TRBV7-2	-	TGTGCCAGCGGATTGGGACATTCGAACACTGAAGCTTTCTTT	CASGLGHSNTEAFF
TRBJ1-1	-	TRBV27	-	TGTGCCAGCAGTTTATCATCAGGGAACACTGAAGCTTTCTTT	CASSLSSGNTEAFF